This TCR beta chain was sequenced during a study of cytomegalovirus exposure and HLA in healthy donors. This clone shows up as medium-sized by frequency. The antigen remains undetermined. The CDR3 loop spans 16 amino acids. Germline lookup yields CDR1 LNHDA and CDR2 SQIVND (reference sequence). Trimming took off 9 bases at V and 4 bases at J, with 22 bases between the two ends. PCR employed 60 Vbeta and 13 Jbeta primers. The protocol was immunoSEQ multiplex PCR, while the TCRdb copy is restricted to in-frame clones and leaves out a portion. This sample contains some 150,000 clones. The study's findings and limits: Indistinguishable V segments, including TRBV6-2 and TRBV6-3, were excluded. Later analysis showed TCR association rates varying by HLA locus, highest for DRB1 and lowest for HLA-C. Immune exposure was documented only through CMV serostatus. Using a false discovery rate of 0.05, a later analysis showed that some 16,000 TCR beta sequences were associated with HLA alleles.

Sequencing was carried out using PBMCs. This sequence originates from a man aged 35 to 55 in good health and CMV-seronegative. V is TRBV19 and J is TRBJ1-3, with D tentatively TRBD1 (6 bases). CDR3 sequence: CASVEAVQGLGNTIYF. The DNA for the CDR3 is TGTGCCAGCGTAGAGGCGGTACAGGGCCTCGGAAACACCATATATTTT.